Listed below are T cell receptor beta chains from one sample, sequenced in a study of T cell responses to AZD1222 COVID-19 vaccine. Libraries were prepared by immunoSEQ multiplex PCR; TCRdb keeps only in-frame clonotypes and omits some of them. The sample has thousands of clones; about 90% are singletons. The specimen was peripheral blood, collected 28 days after the second AZD1222 dose. These receptors all come from an adult who received the AZD1222 COVID-19 vaccine. The CDR3 runs from the conserved cysteine through the conserved F or W. The D gene is left open where the match is weak. Part of the rows lack a size; the others show once, few, many or a class for expanded clones.

V gene	J gene	D gene	clone size	CDR3 protein	CDR3 DNA
TRBV27	TRBJ2-2	NA	NA	CASSLRGVWTGELFF	TGTGCCAGCAGTTTACGTGGGGTTTGGACCGGGGAGCTGTTTTTT
TRBV5-1	TRBJ2-1	TRBD2	NA	CASSLVLAEYNEQFF	TGCGCCAGCAGCTTGGTACTAGCGGAGTACAATGAGCAGTTCTTC
TRBV30	TRBJ1-2	NA	few	CAWSEQVVGYTF	TGTGCCTGGAGTGAACAGGTGGTCGGCTACACCTTC
TRBV19	TRBJ2-5	NA	NA	CASSPGGLQETQYF	TGTGCCAGTAGTCCGGGGGGCCTTCAGGAGACCCAGTACTTC
TRBV12-3/TRBV12-4	TRBJ1-3	NA	NA	CASRHSGNTIYF	TGTGCCAGCAGACATTCTGGAAACACCATATATTTT
TRBV11-3	TRBJ2-1	TRBD2	NA	CASSPGLAISSYNEQFF	TGTGCCAGCAGCCCGGGACTAGCGATCAGCTCCTACAATGAGCAGTTCTTC
TRBV2	TRBJ1-6	NA	NA	CASSEGPFGSSPLHF	TGTGCCAGCAGTGAAGGACCCTTCGGGAGTTCACCCCTCCACTTT
TRBV28	TRBJ1-2	TRBD1	NA	CASGPGRTGYGTPNYGYTF	TGTGCCAGCGGACCGGGGAGGACAGGGTACGGAACCCCTAACTATGGCTACACCTTC
TRBV30	TRBJ2-5	TRBD1	NA	CAGRQGWQETQYF	TGTGCCGGGCGACAGGGCTGGCAAGAGACCCAGTACTTC
TRBV28	TRBJ2-3	TRBD2	NA	CASSFQLAGVTDTQYF	TGTGCCAGCAGTTTTCAACTAGCGGGAGTCACAGATACGCAGTATTTT
TRBV7-3	TRBJ1-2	TRBD1	NA	CASSRGTGDYGYTF	TGTGCCAGCAGCCGTGGGACAGGCGACTATGGCTACACCTTC
TRBV5-4	TRBJ2-7	NA	NA	CASSWERREQYF	TGTGCCAGCAGCTGGGAGAGGAGAGAGCAGTACTTC
TRBV2	TRBJ2-1	TRBD2	NA	CASRSGRRYNEQFF	TGTGCCAGCAGGAGCGGGAGGCGCTACAATGAGCAGTTCTTC
TRBV30	TRBJ1-2	NA	NA	CAWSVQSGGYTF	TGTGCCTGGAGTGTACAGTCTGGGGGCTACACCTTC
TRBV4-1	TRBJ2-6	NA	NA	CASSQLRRQVSSGANVLTF	TGCGCCAGCAGCCAATTACGTCGACAGGTCAGTTCTGGGGCCAACGTCCTGACTTTC
TRBV9	TRBJ2-1	TRBD2	NA	CASSVAGGSYNEQFF	TGTGCCAGCAGCGTAGCGGGAGGCTCCTACAATGAGCAGTTCTTC
TRBV12-3/TRBV12-4	TRBJ2-7	NA	large	CASSLGLYEQYF	TGTGCCAGCAGTTTAGGGCTCTACGAGCAGTACTTC
TRBV28	TRBJ2-3	NA	NA	CASSPTDTDTQYF	TGTGCCAGCAGTCCTACAGATACAGATACGCAGTATTTT
TRBV6-4	TRBJ2-2	TRBD1	NA	CASSDFDRGLPGELFF	TGTGCCAGCAGTGACTTTGACAGGGGGCTTCCCGGGGAGCTGTTTTTT
TRBV28	TRBJ1-5	NA	NA	CASTYGVGRQPQHF	TGTGCCAGCACCTACGGGGTAGGCAGGCAGCCCCAGCATTTT
TRBV4-3	TRBJ2-7	TRBD1	NA	CASSQDGTGDLEQYF	TGCGCCAGCAGCCAAGATGGGACAGGGGATCTCGAGCAGTACTTC
TRBV4-3	TRBJ2-1	NA	NA	CASSPTPAGSSYNEQFF	TGCGCCAGCAGCCCAACCCCTGCGGGGAGTTCCTACAATGAGCAGTTCTTC
TRBV5-1	TRBJ2-1	TRBD2	NA	CASSLRDYLTNEQFF	TGCGCCAGCAGCTTGAGGGACTATTTGACCAATGAGCAGTTCTTC
TRBV28	TRBJ1-6	NA	NA	CASSLQDRDSPLHF	TGTGCCAGCAGTCTCCAGGACAGAGATTCACCCCTCCACTTT
TRBV2	TRBJ2-1	NA	NA	CASSPSLKSSYNEQFF	TGTGCCAGCAGCCCTTCACTCAAAAGCTCCTACAATGAGCAGTTCTTC
TRBV4-1	TRBJ1-5	NA	few	CASSQDIAAGIQPQHF	TGCGCCAGCAGCCAAGATATCGCGGCAGGGATTCAGCCCCAGCATTTT
TRBV10-3	TRBJ2-1	TRBD2	NA	CAISESRLAGRVSYNEQFF	TGTGCCATCAGTGAGTCGAGGCTAGCGGGACGAGTCTCCTACAATGAGCAGTTCTTC
TRBV5-1	TRBJ2-5	NA	NA	CASSLGQGPETQYF	TGCGCCAGCAGCTTGGGGCAGGGTCCAGAGACCCAGTACTTC